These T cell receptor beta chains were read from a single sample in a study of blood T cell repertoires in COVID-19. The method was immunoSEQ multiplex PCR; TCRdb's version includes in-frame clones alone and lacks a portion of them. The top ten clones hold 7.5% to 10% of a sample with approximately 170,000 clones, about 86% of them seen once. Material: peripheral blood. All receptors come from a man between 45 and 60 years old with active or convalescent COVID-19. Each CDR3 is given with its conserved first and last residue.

CDR3: CATSDSDRSYEQYF
V: TRBV24-1

CDR3: CASSLVAGGEQFF
V: TRBV11-3

CDR3: CSVGSIEVLETQYF
V: TRBV29-1

CDR3: CASSVDRDGTEAFF
V: TRBV9

CDR3: CAWMQGRTSSGANVLTF
V: TRBV30

CDR3: CASSLASGSYTDTQYF
V: TRBV5-1

CDR3: CSVEGGTGADEQFF
V: TRBV29-1

CDR3: CASRRSPANYGYTF
V: TRBV28

CDR3: CASSRGVLTDTQYF
V: TRBV28

CDR3: CASSQSGGAYNEQFF
V: TRBV9

CDR3: CASSASATDTQYF
V: TRBV5-1

CDR3: CASSLPRDIPGGETQYF
V: TRBV5-7

CDR3: CASSPTGTGAFTEAFF
V: TRBV18

CDR3: CASQDRARQPQHF
V: TRBV19

CDR3: CASSLSWRGPKETQYF
V: TRBV28

CDR3: CASRAGVEDEQYF
V: TRBV27

CDR3: CASNQGITNEKLFF
V: TRBV19

CDR3: CASSYGQGGETQYF
V: TRBV5-5

CDR3: CASSYSDRQETQYF
V: TRBV6-6

CDR3: CASIDRQVRNQPQHF
V: TRBV6-7

CDR3: CASSVGPYGGYTF
V: TRBV9

CDR3: CASSDPRGLNTEAFF
V: TRBV6-5

CDR3: CSVGQNHEQYF
V: TRBV29-1

CDR3: CASERNDNEQFF
V: TRBV18

CDR3: CASSHGQGDGYTF
V: TRBV4-3